This T cell receptor (beta chain) was recorded in a study of OX40 agonist ivuxolimab in advanced cancers. For the study at large: Ivuxolimab, an agonistic anti-OX40 (CD134) antibody, was given to patients.

Study findings and constraints: Among patients with partial responses at 0.1-3.0 mg/kg, clonal expansion was among the lowest.

Autoimmune disease history or systemic immunosuppression meant exclusion. The data were produced by immunoSEQ multiplex PCR, yet TCRdb's version contains in-frame clones alone and is incomplete. The sample includes about 22,000 clones, roughly 90% of them seen just once. This clone is deemed medium-sized. Its antigen is not identified. This CDR3 region has 15 residues. The germline V gene encodes CDR1 MNHEY and CDR2 SMNVEV (reference sequence). V was clipped by 6 bases and J by 1 base; unmatched bases: 9. This receptor was taken from an adult with an advanced solid tumor such as melanoma, head and neck, liver or kidney cancer. The chain joins TRBV27 to TRBJ2-7; 7 bases are a match to TRBD2. The sample here was CD4+ or CD8+ T cells sorted from blood, taken in a trial of the OX40 agonist ivuxolimab. The CDR3 reads CASRPRLAGSYEQYF. The CDR3 bases are TGTGCCAGCAGGCCTCGACTAGCTGGTTCCTACGAGCAGTACTTC.